This record covers a single TCR beta chain. Its antigen is unidentified. The data were obtained in a study of PD-L1 blockade in urothelial cancer. On the study more broadly: From 2014, patients received atezolizumab, given as 1,200 mg intravenously every 3 weeks. Blood-derived samples held a median roughly 140,000 T cells. Notes on the study in general: Those with durable benefit had larger increases in tumor-associated blood clones at 3 weeks.

Time point defined: pretreatment peripheral blood. Germline V gene data show CDR1 as SGHTA and CDR2 as FQGNSA. The CDR3 is 17 amino acids. Trimming left V 5 bases short and J 0 bases short, with 18 bases between. Synthetic spike-ins, TCR analog templates, were added into each PCR. TCRdb keeps only in-frame clones here, not all; method: immunoSEQ multiplex PCR. In the table there are 38,000 or so clones, around four fifths of which are singletons. The clonotype originates from a man older than 75 with urothelial cancer. The sample here was PBMCs, taken around atezolizumab (anti-PD-L1) treatment. The chain links TRBV7-2 to TRBJ2-3, with D perhaps matching TRBD2 (6 bases). The CDR3 protein is CASSRRPGTLSTDTQYF. In nucleotides, the CDR3 is TGTGCCAGCAGCCGGCGGCCCGGGACTTTGAGCACAGATACGCAGTATTTT.